Shown below are 25 T cell receptor beta chains from a single sample sequenced in a study of T cells in Graves' hyperthyroidism and ophthalmopathy. It was RNA transcripts that yielded the amplified TCR beta CDR3 regions. First-round RT-PCR of the TCR CDR3 relied on the HTBI primer set. TCRdb itself ran the multiplex PCR reads through MiXCR, one entry per CDR3 protein. The sample has a few hundred thousand distinct CDR3 sequences, under 60% seen once; the top ten hold 8.2%. Sequenced material: peripheral blood or thyroid tissue (not recorded which). The receptors were sampled from a woman aged 18 to 35 with Graves' hyperthyroidism.

This clonotype was observed a few times. The chain employs TRBV7-9 and TRBJ2-7; 7 bases map to TRBD1. From germline, CDR1 is SEHNR and CDR2 FQNEAQ (reference sequence). The CDR3 is 13 amino acids. V lost 8 bases to trimming and J lost 3 bases; unmatched junction nucleotides: 7. CDR3 loop: CASGTGQNYEQYF. CDR3 nucleotides: TGTGCCAGCGGGACGGGACAGAACTACGAGCAGTACTTC.

This clonotype was counted ten times or more. The V call is TRBV7-2, the J call TRBJ1-6; D gene uncertain. The CDR3 is made up of 13 amino acids. V was cut by 2 bases and J by 9 bases, with 8 bases left in between. Per the germline V gene, CDR1 is SGHTA and CDR2 is FQGNSA. The CDR3 loop is CASSLIIVSPLHF. The CDR3 region has the DNA TGTGCCAGCAGCTTAATTATCGTTTCACCCCTCCACTTT.

The chain employs TRBV7-3 and TRBJ2-7; no clear D gene. With 1 base removed from V and 5 bases from J, the gap between germline ends came to 9 bases. The CDR3 extends over 13 amino acids. CDR1 is SGHTA and CDR2 is FQGTGA in the germline V gene. The DNA for the CDR3 is TGTGCCAGCAGCTTAAATACAGCGCACGAGCAGTACTTC. Translated, it gives CASSLNTAHEQYF.

This clonotype was counted at least ten times. The J gene is TRBJ2-7, the V gene TRBV7-9; D is unresolved. The CDR3 totals 11 residues. The V end was cut by 5 bases, the J end by 7 bases, with 9 bases between. Germline lookup yields CDR1 SEHNR and CDR2 FQNEAQ (reference sequence). Here the CDR3 DNA reads TGTGCCAGCAGCGGGATAGGAGAGCAGTACTTC. Amino acid sequence: CASSGIGEQYF.

The gene calls are TRBV10-3 and TRBJ2-2; TRBD2 aligns across 9 bases. The germline gives CDR1 ENHRY, CDR2 SYGVKD. The CDR3 runs to 16 residues. V shed 10 bases, J shed 5 bases, and the junction held 14 bases outside the gene matches. The CDR3 here is CATHSPSSGATGELFF. The CDR3, as DNA: TGTGCCACCCACTCCCCCTCTAGCGGGGCTACCGGGGAGCTGTTTTTT.

The chain uses TRBV15 and TRBJ2-5, with D perhaps given as TRBD1 or TRBD2 (5 bases each). The CDR3 consists of 17 residues. CDR1 LNHNV and CDR2 YYDKDF come from the germline V gene (reference sequence). The germline V and J ends were trimmed by 1 base and 5 bases, with 20 bases remaining between them. CDR3 residues: CATSRGTAVAGTETQYF. Here the CDR3 DNA reads TGTGCCACCAGCAGAGGGACCGCAGTGGCAGGGACGGAGACCCAGTACTTC. The full variable domain, with the rest looked up from reference TRBV15 and TRBJ2-5, is DAMVIQNPRYQVTQFGKPVTLSCSQTLNHNVMYWYQQKSSQAPKLLFHYYDKDFNNEADTPDNFQSRRPNTSFCFLDIRSPGLGDTAMYLCATSRGTAVAGTETQYFGPGTRLLVL.

This clonotype has a count of ten or more. The genes are TRBV20-1 and TRBJ2-5, with TRBD2 matching 7 bases. In germline, CDR1 is DFQATT, CDR2 SNEGSKA (reference sequence). CDR3 length: 11 residues. Unmatched junction bases numbered 2, after V lost 7 bases and J lost 3 bases. This chain's CDR3 is CSVAGEETQYF. CDR3 sequence (DNA): TGCAGTGTTGCGGGAGAAGAGACCCAGTACTTC.

For this clonotype: With a much larger clone just one base away, this may be a read error. This sequence joins TRBV7-3 and TRBJ1-4, with a weak D call TRBD1 (5 bases). V was trimmed by 3 bases and J by 6 bases, leaving 11 bases between them. The CDR3 length is 14 residues. Germline CDR1 and CDR2: SGHTA and FQGTGA. This CDR3 is CASSFDGGDEKLFF. The CDR3 nucleotides read TGTGCCAGCAGCTTCGACGGAGGGGATGAAAAACTGTTTTTT.

This clonotype has at least ten counts. The rearrangement uses TRBV7-2 and TRBJ1-6, with D hard to call. The V gene's germline CDR1 is SGHTA and CDR2 FQGNSA. Trimming stripped 1 base from V and 9 bases from J, with 7 bases between. CDR3 length equals 13 residues. The CDR3 coding sequence is TGTGCCAGCAGCTTAGACGCGGGTTCACCCCTCCACTTT. Protein sequence: CASSLDAGSPLHF.

This clonotype was counted ten times or more. The chain carries TRBV29-1 and TRBJ1-1; a weak D match, TRBD1 (6 bases). The CDR3 is 12 amino acids. Germline V gene lookup returns CDR1 SQVTM and CDR2 ANQGSEA. With 7 bases removed from V and 0 bases from J, the gap between germline ends came to 9 bases. CDR3 in amino acids: CSAGHVNTEAFF. The CDR3 DNA reads TGCAGCGCGGGACACGTGAACACTGAAGCTTTCTTT.

This clonotype was seen only once. The rearrangement joins TRBV29-1 to TRBJ1-2; D not resolved. The CDR3 has 13 residues. V shed 6 bases and J shed 6 bases, with 17 bases lying between them. Germline CDR1 SQVTM, CDR2 ANQGSEA. The CDR3 bases are TGCAGCGTCTTGAATGTGGATGGGGATGGCTACACCTTC. Protein sequence: CSVLNVDGDGYTF.

The genes are TRBV2 and TRBJ2-7; a weak D match, TRBD2 (6 bases). Germline CDR1 is SNHLY and CDR2 is FYNNEI. The CDR3 extends over 16 amino acids. V was pared by 8 bases and J by 3 bases, with 23 bases between. As DNA, the CDR3 is TGTGCCAGCCGGACGGAAGTGGGACTGTTCTACTACGAGCAGTACTTC. Its protein is CASRTEVGLFYYEQYF.

This clonotype was picked up a small number of times. At one end the junction does not follow the germline gene, possibly because of a read error. The chain carries TRBV24-1 and TRBJ1-1, with 7 nucleotides matching TRBD1. Germline V gene sequence: CDR1 KGHDR, CDR2 SFDVKD. This CDR3 spans 16 amino acids. The CDR3 sequence is CASSSARGPGGTEAFF. As DNA, the CDR3 is TGTGCCAGCAGTTCCGCGAGGGGGCCTGGGGGCACTGAAGCTTTCTTT.

V gene TRBV10-2 combines with J gene TRBJ1-5; no definite D call. The germline CDR1 and CDR2 sequences are WSHSY and SAAADI. CDR3 size: 16 residues. Trimming removed 3 bases from V and 2 bases from J, with 14 bases in between. CDR3 in amino acids: CASSEGGKRGNQPQHF. The CDR3 coding sequence is TGCGCCAGCAGTGAAGGAGGGAAAAGGGGCAATCAGCCCCAGCATTTT.

The chain employs TRBV2 and TRBJ1-2; 7 nucleotides match TRBD1. The V gene end was trimmed by 5 bases and the J gene end by 3 bases; junction bases not matched to a gene: 6. The CDR3 contains 14 residues. In germline, CDR1 is SNHLY, CDR2 FYNNEI. CDR3 loop: CASSYRGPHYGYTF. The CDR3 DNA reads as TGTGCCAGCAGTTACAGGGGCCCCCACTATGGCTACACCTTC.

This clonotype was seen only a few times. The J gene is TRBJ1-1, the V gene TRBV2, with a possible D match to TRBD1 (6 bases). The germline V gene has CDR1 SNHLY and CDR2 FYNNEI. V lost 4 bases to trimming and J lost 5 bases, with 11 bases between them. The CDR3 extends over 13 amino acids. DNA of the CDR3: TGTGCCAGCAGTGCAGGGGTATGGACTGAAGCTTTCTTT. Encoded protein: CASSAGVWTEAFF.

V is TRBV29-1 and J is TRBJ2-6; 8 nucleotides line up with TRBD1. Germline loops: CDR1 SQVTM, CDR2 ANQGSEA. With V trimmed by 5 bases and J by 0 bases, 9 bases remained unmatched. The CDR3 has 17 residues. CDR3 sequence: CSVISTGDPSGANVLTF. The CDR3 region has the DNA TGCAGCGTTATCTCGACAGGGGACCCCTCTGGGGCCAACGTCCTGACTTTC.

The chain's CDR3 is CSVQSGGYYEQYF. As DNA, the CDR3 is TGCAGCGTCCAAAGCGGTGGATACTACGAGCAGTACTTC. The genes are TRBV29-1 and TRBJ2-7; TRBD2 might be the D (5 bases). The length of the CDR3 is 13 residues. V was pared by 6 bases and J by 3 bases, with 15 bases between. CDR1 is SQVTM, CDR2 ANQGSEA, per germline.

The V call is TRBV7-2, the J call TRBJ1-2, with D perhaps TRBD1 (6 bases). The CDR3 loop spans 14 amino acids. Germline V CDR1 and CDR2: SGHTA, FQGNSA. V dropped 5 bases and J dropped 2 bases, with 12 bases sitting between them. The CDR3: CASSQPDRNYGYTF. In DNA, the CDR3 is TGTGCCAGCAGCCAGCCGGACAGAAACTATGGCTACACCTTC.

This clonotype was picked up a small number of times. This chain links TRBV7-9 with TRBJ1-2; D is unclear. Germline CDR1 is SEHNR and CDR2 is FQNEAQ (reference sequence). Trimming removed 5 bases at V and 3 bases at J, with 10 bases between. This CDR3 region has 13 residues. The CDR3 loop reads CASSQAAYYGYTF. The DNA of the CDR3 is TGTGCCAGCAGCCAGGCAGCCTACTATGGCTACACCTTC.

This rearrangement joins TRBV29-1 to TRBJ1-5, with D hard to call. CDR3 length: 13 residues. Trimming shortened V by 8 bases and J by 6 bases, and 17 bases separated the two germline ends. Looked up from germline, CDR1 is SQVTM and CDR2 is ANQGSEA. CDR3 region: CSSDRGGGQPQHF. The CDR3, as DNA: TGCAGCTCCGATCGGGGTGGCGGTCAGCCCCAGCATTTT.

This rearrangement joins TRBV12-3 or TRBV12-4 to TRBJ2-5, with 9 bases aligning to TRBD2. V trimming: 7 bases; J trimming: 5 bases; junction bases outside the gene matches: 14. The length of the CDR3 is 16 residues. The CDR3 bases are TGTGCCAGCACGTTAAGCACTAGCGGGCTAGCTGAGACCCAGTACTTC. Its translation: CASTLSTSGLAETQYF.

This clonotype appeared a single time. The CDR3 end shows no conserved phenylalanine or tryptophan, and so a read error is likely. The gene calls are TRBV7-2 and TRBJ1-5; D gene unclear. Germline V gene lookup returns CDR1 SGHTA and CDR2 FQGNSA. The CDR3 is 13 residues long. V dropped 4 bases and J dropped 2 bases, with 6 bases sitting between them. The CDR3 sequence: CASSWAGNQPQHS. The CDR3 DNA reads TGTGCCAGCAGCTGGGCGGGCAATCAGCCCCAGCATTCA.

In its sample, this clonotype was seen a few times. The J gene is TRBJ1-2, the V gene TRBV24-1, with no clear D. The germline V and J ends were trimmed by 4 bases and 7 bases, with 9 bases remaining between them. The CDR3 contains 12 residues. Germline loops: CDR1 KGHDR, CDR2 SFDVKD. This CDR3 is CATSDVGGGYTF. The CDR3 bases are TGTGCCACCAGTGACGTCGGCGGTGGCTACACCTTC.

The sample holds many counts of this clonotype. V usage is TRBV29-1 and J usage is TRBJ2-7; D tentatively reads TRBD1 or TRBD2 (5 bases each). Germline V gene sequence: CDR1 SQVTM, CDR2 ANQGSEA. The V and J ends lost 6 bases and 5 bases respectively, with 17 bases between them. CDR3 length: 13 amino acids. As DNA, the CDR3 is TGCAGCGTCCACCGCCCAGGGACCAACGAGCAGTACTTC. Its translation is CSVHRPGTNEQYF.